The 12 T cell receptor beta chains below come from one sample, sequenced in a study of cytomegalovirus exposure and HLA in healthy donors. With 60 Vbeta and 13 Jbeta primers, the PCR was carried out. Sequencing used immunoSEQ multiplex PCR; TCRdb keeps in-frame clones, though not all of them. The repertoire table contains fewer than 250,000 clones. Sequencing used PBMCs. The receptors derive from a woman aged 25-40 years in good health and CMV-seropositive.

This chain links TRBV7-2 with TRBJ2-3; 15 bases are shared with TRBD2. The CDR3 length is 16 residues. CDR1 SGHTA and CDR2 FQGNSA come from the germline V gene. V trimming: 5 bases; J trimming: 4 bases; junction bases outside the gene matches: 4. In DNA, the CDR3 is TGTGCCAGCAGCCTCGGACTAGCGGGAGGGGCAGATACGCAGTATTTT. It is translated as CASSLGLAGGADTQYF.

The CDR3 sequence: CASSPGGNEQYF. The CDR3 coding sequence is TGTGCCAGCAGCCCAGGGGGAAACGAGCAGTACTTC. The rearrangement links TRBV9 to TRBJ2-7, with 7 bases fitting TRBD1. The V segment lost 4 bases and the J segment 5 bases; nucleotides outside the gene matches: 3. This CDR3 is built from 12 residues. Germline V CDR1 and CDR2: SGDLS, YYNGEE. Full variable domain (remainder filled in from reference TRBV9 and TRBJ2-7): DSGVTQTPKHLITATGQRVTLRCSPRSGDLSVYWYQQSLDQGLQFLIQYYNGEERAKGNILERFSAQQFPDLHSELNLSSLELGDSALYFCASSPGGNEQYFGPGTRLTVT.

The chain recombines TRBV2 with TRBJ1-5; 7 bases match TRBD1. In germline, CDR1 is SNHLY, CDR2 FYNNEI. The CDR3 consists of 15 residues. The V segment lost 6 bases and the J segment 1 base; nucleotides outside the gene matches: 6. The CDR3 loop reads CASRQETGSNQPQHF. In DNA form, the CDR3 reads TGTGCCAGCAGGCAGGAGACAGGGAGCAATCAGCCCCAGCATTTT.

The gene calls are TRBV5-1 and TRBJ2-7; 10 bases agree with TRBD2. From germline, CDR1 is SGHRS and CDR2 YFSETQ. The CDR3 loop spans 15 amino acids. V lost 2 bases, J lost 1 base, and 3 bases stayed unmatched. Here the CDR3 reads CASSLAGGISYEQYF. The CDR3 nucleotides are TGCGCCAGCAGCTTAGCGGGGGGGATTTCCTACGAGCAGTACTTC.

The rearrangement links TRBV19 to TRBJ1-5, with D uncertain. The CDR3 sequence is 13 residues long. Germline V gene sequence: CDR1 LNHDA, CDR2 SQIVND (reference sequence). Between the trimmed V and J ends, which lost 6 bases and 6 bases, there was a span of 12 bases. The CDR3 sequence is CASRHSQTQPQHF. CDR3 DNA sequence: TGTGCCAGTAGACACAGTCAGACTCAGCCCCAGCATTTT.

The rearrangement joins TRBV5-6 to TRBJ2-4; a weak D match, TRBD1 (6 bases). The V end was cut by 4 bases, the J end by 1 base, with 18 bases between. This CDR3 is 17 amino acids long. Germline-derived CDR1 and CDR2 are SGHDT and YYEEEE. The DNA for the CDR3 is TGTGCCAGCAGCGGAACAGGGCCGGTAAGGGCCAAAAACATTCAGTACTTC. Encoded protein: CASSGTGPVRAKNIQYF.

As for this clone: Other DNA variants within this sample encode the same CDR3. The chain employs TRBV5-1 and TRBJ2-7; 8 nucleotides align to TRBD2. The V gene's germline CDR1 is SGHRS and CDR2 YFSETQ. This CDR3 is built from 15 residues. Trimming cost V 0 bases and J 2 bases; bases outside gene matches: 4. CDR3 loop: CASSLALAGTYEQYF. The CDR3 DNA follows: TGCGCCAGCAGCTTGGCGCTAGCGGGTACCTACGAGCAGTACTTC.

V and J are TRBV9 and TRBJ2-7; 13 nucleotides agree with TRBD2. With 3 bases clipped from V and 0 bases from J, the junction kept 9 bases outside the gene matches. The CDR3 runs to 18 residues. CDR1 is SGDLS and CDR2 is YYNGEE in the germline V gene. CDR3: CASSGSGTSGTYSYEQYF. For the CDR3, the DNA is TGTGCCAGCAGCGGCTCCGGGACTAGCGGGACCTACTCCTACGAGCAGTACTTC.

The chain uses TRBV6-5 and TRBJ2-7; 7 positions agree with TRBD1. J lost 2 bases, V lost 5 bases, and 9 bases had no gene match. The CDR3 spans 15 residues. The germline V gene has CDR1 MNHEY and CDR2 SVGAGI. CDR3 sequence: CASSRQGVRTYEQYF. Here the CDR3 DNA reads TGTGCCAGCAGTAGACAGGGTGTAAGGACCTACGAGCAGTACTTC.

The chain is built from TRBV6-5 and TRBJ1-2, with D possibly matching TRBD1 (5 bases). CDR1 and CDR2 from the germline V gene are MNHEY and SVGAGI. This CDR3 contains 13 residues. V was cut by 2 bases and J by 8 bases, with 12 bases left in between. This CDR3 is CASSYGAELGYTF. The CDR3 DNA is TGTGCCAGCAGTTACGGGGCAGAGCTCGGCTACACCTTC.

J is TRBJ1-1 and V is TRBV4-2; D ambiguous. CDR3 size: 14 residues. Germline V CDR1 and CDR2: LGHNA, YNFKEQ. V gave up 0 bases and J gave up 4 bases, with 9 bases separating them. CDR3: CASSQDPPGTEAFF. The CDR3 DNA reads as TGTGCCAGCAGCCAAGATCCACCGGGCACTGAAGCTTTCTTT.

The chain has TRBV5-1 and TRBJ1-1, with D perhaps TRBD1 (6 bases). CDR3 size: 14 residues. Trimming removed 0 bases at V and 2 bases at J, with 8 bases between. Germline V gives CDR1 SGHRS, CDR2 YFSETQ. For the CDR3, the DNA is TGCGCCAGCAGCTTGGAGGGGGAAAACACTGAAGCTTTCTTT. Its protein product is CASSLEGENTEAFF.